This is a list of T cell receptor beta chains from one sample in a study of CD8+ T cells in alopecia areata. Clones were sequenced by immunoSEQ multiplex PCR, and TCRdb holds only the in-frame ones, with some missing. Here the sample spans about 19,000 clones, approximately 60% being singletons. Sequencing input: CD4+ Tregs sorted from blood. Every receptor here comes from a human donor with alopecia areata. The CDR3 runs from the conserved cysteine through the conserved F or W. The order of the fields is clone size, J gene, D gene, V gene, CDR3 protein, CDR3 DNA. D genes are given only for firm matches. Size tells how often a clone was seen (once, few, many) or the class of an expanded clone, and some rows leave it out.

NA TRBJ2-1 NA TRBV5-1 CASSLGDSYNEQFF TGCGCCAGCAGCTTGGGTGACTCTTACAATGAGCAGTTCTTC
NA TRBJ1-2 TRBD1 TRBV28 CVSSFGALDRGGGPGYTF TGTGTCAGCAGTTTTGGGGCCCTGGACAGGGGCGGGGGTCCCGGCTACACCTTC
NA TRBJ2-6 TRBD1 TRBV27 CASSPGTGYSFGANVLTF TGTGCCAGCAGCCCCGGGACAGGGTATTCCTTTGGGGCCAACGTCCTGACTTTC
NA TRBJ1-1 NA TRBV6-5 CASSQPRGVNTEAFF TGTGCCAGCAGTCAGCCGAGGGGGGTGAACACTGAAGCTTTCTTT
NA TRBJ2-2 NA TRBV19 CASSMQGRGELFF TGTGCCAGTAGCATGCAGGGGCGAGGGGAGCTGTTTTTT
NA TRBJ2-6 NA TRBV6-5 CASSYVSGGANVLTF TGTGCCAGCAGTTACGTATCTGGAGGGGCCAACGTCCTGACTTTC
few TRBJ2-7 NA TRBV6-6 CASRADFYEQYF TGTGCCAGCCGGGCCGATTTCTACGAGCAGTACTTC
few TRBJ2-3 TRBD2 TRBV29-1 CSVEDAGLAGTDTQYF TGCAGCGTTGAAGACGCCGGACTAGCGGGGACAGATACGCAGTATTTT
NA TRBJ1-5 NA TRBV5-1 CASSLGAGNQPQHF TGCGCCAGCAGCTTGGGGGCAGGGAATCAGCCCCAGCATTTT
once TRBJ1-2 TRBD1 TRBV10-3 CAITRTGEGYTF TGTGCCATCACCCGGACAGGAGAAGGCTACACCTTC
NA TRBJ2-7 TRBD1 TRBV28 CASRGTANYEQYF TGTGCCAGCAGGGGGACAGCCAACTACGAGCAGTACTTC
NA TRBJ2-1 NA TRBV4-3 CASSQDPLDPREQFF TGCGCCAGCAGCCAAGATCCTCTTGATCCGCGGGAGCAGTTCTTC
NA TRBJ1-5 NA TRBV4-1 CASSQDTNQPQHF TGCGCCAGCAGCCAAGATACCAATCAGCCCCAGCATTTT
NA TRBJ2-6 NA TRBV7-2 CASSPQGGGANVLTF TGTGCCAGCAGCCCCCAGGGGGGTGGGGCCAACGTCCTGACTTTC
few TRBJ1-4 NA TRBV28 CASSPTGFGSEKLFF TGTGCCAGCAGCCCAACAGGGTTCGGTAGTGAAAAACTGTTTTTT
NA TRBJ2-1 TRBD2 TRBV7-2 CASSLALGGAYNEQFF TGTGCCAGCAGCTTAGCGCTCGGGGGGGCCTACAATGAGCAGTTCTTC
NA TRBJ2-7 NA TRBV6-1 CASSERGPGDVPYEQYF TGTGCCAGCAGTGAAAGGGGTCCGGGGGACGTGCCCTACGAGCAGTACTTC
NA TRBJ2-5 NA TRBV4-1 CASSRNSGRLQETQYF TGCGCCAGCAGCCGGAATTCGGGACGCCTTCAAGAGACCCAGTACTTC
NA TRBJ2-1 TRBD1 TRBV7-9 CASSLKGQGTYNEQFF TGTGCCAGCAGCTTAAAGGGACAGGGTACCTACAATGAGCAGTTCTTC
NA TRBJ2-1 NA TRBV4-3 CASSQGRASYNEQFF TGCGCCAGCAGCCAAGGGCGGGCCTCCTACAATGAGCAGTTCTTC
NA TRBJ2-5 NA TRBV7-7 CASSLLPQETQYF TGTGCCAGCAGCTTACTACCCCAAGAGACCCAGTACTTC
NA TRBJ1-4 NA TRBV18 CASSPLESVEKLFF TGTGCCAGCTCACCCCTTGAATCGGTTGAAAAACTGTTTTTT
NA TRBJ2-3 NA TRBV11-2 CASRSTDTQYF TGTGCCAGCCGATCCACGGATACGCAGTATTTT
NA TRBJ2-7 NA TRBV2 CASRGQVHEQYF TGTGCCAGCAGAGGGCAGGTCCACGAGCAGTACTTC
few TRBJ2-5 TRBD1 TRBV28 CASSPSPGTGKETQYF TGTGCCAGCAGTCCCTCTCCCGGGACAGGGAAAGAGACCCAGTACTTC
NA TRBJ1-1 NA TRBV2 CASNPQIDEAFF TGTGCCAGTAACCCTCAAATAGATGAAGCTTTCTTT
few TRBJ2-1 NA TRBV29-1 CSVAKASYSYNEQFF TGCAGCGTTGCCAAGGCTAGTTACTCCTACAATGAGCAGTTCTTC
NA TRBJ2-3 TRBD2 TRBV11-3 CASSLFSGAGATDTQYF TGTGCCAGCAGCTTATTTTCTGGAGCGGGGGCCACAGATACGCAGTATTTT
NA TRBJ2-1 NA TRBV7-7 CASSLVRDTALFF TGTGCTAGCAGCTTAGTCCGGGACACGGCGCTGTTCTTC
NA TRBJ2-6 NA TRBV2 CASSELGTGANVLTF TGTGCCAGCAGTGAGTTGGGTACTGGGGCCAACGTCCTGACTTTC
few TRBJ1-1 TRBD1 TRBV5-1 CASSLGTGYGNTEAFF TGCGCCAGCAGCTTAGGGACAGGATACGGGAACACTGAAGCTTTCTTT
NA TRBJ2-1 NA TRBV23-1 CANLEGCKYNEQFF TGCGCGAACCTGGAGGGCTGCAAATACAATGAGCAGTTCTTC
once TRBJ1-5 NA TRBV4-3 CASSQGAHREDQPQHF TGCGCCAGCAGCCAAGGGGCTCACCGGGAGGATCAGCCCCAGCATTTT
NA TRBJ1-1 NA TRBV2 CASSDLGGRLNTEAFF TGTGCCAGCAGTGACCTTGGAGGAAGATTGAACACTGAAGCTTTCTTT
NA TRBJ1-2 NA TRBV5-1 CASSLDRAYGYTF TGCGCCAGCAGCTTGGACAGGGCCTATGGCTACACCTTC
NA TRBJ1-1 NA TRBV7-8 CASSLGGEAFF TGTGCCAGCAGCTTAGGGGGTGAAGCTTTCTTT
NA TRBJ2-2 NA TRBV11-3 CASSLEGFNTGELFF TGTGCCAGCAGCTTAGAGGGCTTCAACACCGGGGAGCTGTTTTTT
NA TRBJ2-3 NA TRBV7-2 CASSLAGADTQYF TGTGCCAGCAGCTTAGCCGGGGCAGATACGCAGTATTTT
NA TRBJ1-5 NA TRBV29-1 CSVGRGRNQPQHF TGCAGCGTTGGGAGGGGTCGCAATCAGCCCCAGCATTTT
once TRBJ2-1 NA TRBV21-1 CASSAPQRRGPGCEQFF TGTGCCAGCAGCGCCCCCCAACGCAGGGGTCCGGGGTGTGAGCAGTTCTTC
few TRBJ2-7 NA TRBV25-1 CASSEDKTDSYEQYF TGTGCCAGCAGTGAAGACAAAACCGACTCCTACGAGCAGTACTTC
NA TRBJ2-3 TRBD2 TRBV7-8 CASSLAFSGGKRDTQYF TGTGCCAGCAGCTTAGCGTTTAGCGGGGGAAAGCGGGATACGCAGTATTTT
NA TRBJ1-1 NA TRBV5-1 CASSLGEMNTEAFF TGCGCCAGCAGCTTGGGGGAGATGAACACTGAAGCTTTCTTT
NA TRBJ1-5 TRBD1 TRBV19 CASNEPGQGNSNQPQHF TGTGCCAGTAACGAACCGGGACAGGGTAATAGCAATCAGCCCCAGCATTTT
few TRBJ2-3 TRBD2 TRBV5-1 CASNPAGGPRDTQYF TGCGCCAGCAACCCAGCGGGGGGGCCAAGAGATACGCAGTATTTT
NA TRBJ1-1 NA TRBV19 CASKTETSNTEAFF TGTGCCAGCAAGACAGAAACTTCGAACACTGAAGCTTTCTTT
once TRBJ2-2 NA TRBV12-5 CASGLEANTGELFF TGTGCTAGTGGTTTGGAGGCGAACACCGGGGAGCTGTTTTTT
NA TRBJ1-4 NA TRBV5-1 CASSLRPRDGNEKLFF TGCGCCAGCAGTCTTCGACCCAGGGATGGTAATGAAAAACTGTTTTTT
few TRBJ1-5 NA TRBV28 CASSYGGFQPQHF TGTGCCAGCAGTTACGGGGGCTTTCAGCCCCAGCATTTT
NA TRBJ2-7 NA TRBV10-3 CAISEQGRNEQYF TGTGCCATCAGTGAACAGGGGAGGAACGAGCAGTACTTC
few TRBJ1-2 NA TRBV28 CASSDLQGNYGYTF TGTGCCAGCAGTGATCTACAGGGAAACTATGGCTACACCTTC
NA TRBJ1-5 NA TRBV19 CASDTGSDQPQHF TGTGCCAGTGACACAGGGTCCGATCAGCCCCAGCATTTT
NA TRBJ1-2 NA TRBV7-2 CASSLVVRANYGYTF TGTGCCAGCAGCTTAGTTGTTCGAGCTAACTATGGCTACACCTTC
NA TRBJ2-7 TRBD1 TRBV6-1 CASSGGQGLASYEQYF TGTGCCAGCAGTGGGGGACAGGGGTTGGCATCCTACGAGCAGTACTTC
once TRBJ2-3 TRBD2 TRBV27 CASSLAGGEDTQYF TGTGCCAGCAGTTTAGCGGGAGGGGAAGATACGCAGTATTTT
NA TRBJ1-1 NA TRBV30 CAWSDLGQGMNTEAFF TGTGCCTGGAGCGACCTCGGGCAGGGGATGAACACTGAAGCTTTCTTT
once TRBJ2-3 NA TRBV10-3 CAIGATDTDTQYF TGTGCCATCGGGGCTACCGACACAGATACGCAGTATTTT
NA TRBJ2-3 TRBD1 TRBV6-5 CATRTGSTDTQYF TGTGCCACCCGGACAGGGAGCACAGATACGCAGTATTTT
NA TRBJ1-3 TRBD1 TRBV6-5 CASSYGQGNGNTIYF TGTGCCAGCAGTTACGGACAGGGGAATGGAAACACCATATATTTT